This note documents a single TCR beta chain sequence. Its antigen is not identified. V was pared by 3 bases and J by 1 base, with 6 bases between. This CDR3 is built from 13 residues. Germline CDR1 and CDR2: SNHLY and FYNNEI. Once extracted for a subset, genomic DNA was divided evenly among several immunoSEQ plates. Sorted subsets were amplified in replicate PCRs using 200 ng DNA, 30,000 to 35,000 T cell genomes. Clones were read by immunoSEQ multiplex PCR, and TCRdb kept only the in-frame ones, dropping some. The sample comprises more than 1 million clones, around 78% of which are singletons, and around 0.47% rests with the top ten. These data belong to a study of shared clonotypes between healthy human individuals. General study points: Sharing of clonotypes among donors was expected to vary with sequencing depth. All-four-donor shared clonotypes had higher generation probabilities than non-shared clonotypes did.

The source is a man aged 18 to 35 in good health. Some clones in this sample may be carry-over from other donors' samples. The chain has TRBV2 and TRBJ1-1; D perhaps matches TRBD1 (5 bases). The sequenced sample was memory CD4+ T cells from PBMCs. Subset noted: CD45RA-negative fraction. The CDR3: CASSDRENTEAFF. DNA of the CDR3: TGTGCCAGCAGTGACAGGGAGAACACTGAAGCTTTCTTT.